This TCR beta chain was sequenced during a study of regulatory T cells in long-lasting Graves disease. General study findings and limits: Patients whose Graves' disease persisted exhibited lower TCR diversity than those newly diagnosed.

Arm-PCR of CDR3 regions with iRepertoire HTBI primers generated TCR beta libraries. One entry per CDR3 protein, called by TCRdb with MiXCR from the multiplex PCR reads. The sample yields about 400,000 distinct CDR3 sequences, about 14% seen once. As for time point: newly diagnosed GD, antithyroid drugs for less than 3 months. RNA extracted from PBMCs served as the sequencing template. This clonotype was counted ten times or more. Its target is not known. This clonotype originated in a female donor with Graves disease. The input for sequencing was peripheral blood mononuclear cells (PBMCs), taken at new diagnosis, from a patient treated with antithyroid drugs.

The CDR3 DNA sequence: TGTGCCAGCAGTTCCCCTAAAAACTGGCGTGAAGCTTTCTTT. Amino acid sequence: CASSSPKNWREAFF. The chain links TRBV28 to TRBJ1-1; no definite D call. The V end was cut by 4 bases, the J end by 7 bases, with 16 bases between. This CDR3 spans 14 amino acids. Germline CDR1 is MDHEN and CDR2 is SYDVKM.